These T cell receptor beta chains were read from a single sample in a study of blood T cell repertoires in COVID-19. Sequencing used immunoSEQ multiplex PCR; TCRdb keeps in-frame clones, though not all of them. Of around 200,000 clones in the sample, less than 85% were seen once. Material for sequencing was peripheral blood. The receptors come from a woman between 70 and 85 years old with acute or convalescent COVID-19. The CDR3 runs from the conserved cysteine through the conserved F or W. Fields, in order: V gene, J gene, clone size, D gene, CDR3 protein, CDR3 DNA. The D gene is left open where the match is weak. Clone sizes are given selectively: once, few, many, or a class where the clone is expanded.

TRBV27	TRBJ2-7	-	-	CASSRTTRALYEQYF	TGTGCCAGCAGTCGGACAACCAGGGCTCTCTACGAGCAGTACTTC
TRBV15	TRBJ2-2	-	-	CATTGNYANTGELFF	TGTGCCACAACCGGGAACTATGCGAACACCGGGGAGCTGTTTTTT
TRBV10-3	TRBJ2-7	-	-	CAISPRPESYEQYF	TGTGCCATCAGTCCCCGTCCCGAGTCCTACGAGCAGTACTTC
TRBV5-4	TRBJ2-5	few	TRBD1	CASRPGTGGFETQYF	TGTGCCAGCAGGCCCGGGACAGGGGGCTTCGAGACCCAGTACTTC
TRBV11-2	TRBJ1-1	-	-	CASSLDLETEAFF	TGTGCCAGCAGCTTAGATTTGGAGACTGAAGCTTTCTTT
TRBV12-3/TRBV12-4	TRBJ1-1	once	TRBD1	CASSDRGHTEAFF	TGTGCCAGCAGTGACAGGGGGCACACTGAAGCTTTCTTT
TRBV9	TRBJ2-1	-	-	CASSVDASSSEQFF	TGTGCCAGCAGCGTAGATGCCTCATCTAGTGAGCAGTTCTTC
TRBV28	TRBJ2-6	-	TRBD1	CASITGGAEAGANVLTF	TGTGCCAGCATTACAGGGGGCGCTGAAGCTGGGGCCAACGTCCTGACTTTC
TRBV19	TRBJ2-7	once	TRBD1	CASTKTTGGIFYEQYF	TGTGCCAGTACCAAAACTACAGGGGGCATTTTCTACGAGCAGTACTTC
TRBV20-1	TRBJ2-7	-	TRBD2	CSASPPGLAVYEQYF	TGCAGTGCTAGTCCCCCCGGACTAGCGGTTTACGAGCAGTACTTC
TRBV9	TRBJ1-3	-	-	CASSVEPSSGNTIYF	TGTGCCAGCAGCGTAGAGCCCTCCTCTGGAAACACCATATATTTT
TRBV19	TRBJ2-7	-	TRBD2	CASSGRQTSGAYEQYF	TGTGCCAGTAGCGGGAGACAGACTAGCGGGGCCTACGAGCAGTACTTC
TRBV6-5	TRBJ2-2	-	TRBD2	CASRPSGNFGELFF	TGTGCCAGCAGGCCTAGCGGGAATTTCGGGGAGCTGTTTTTT
TRBV5-1	TRBJ1-2	-	-	CASSSGVGQFNYGYTF	TGCGCCAGCAGCTCCGGGGTTGGACAGTTTAACTATGGCTACACCTTC
TRBV4-1	TRBJ1-5	-	-	CASSQGQNSNQPQHF	TGCGCCAGCAGCCAAGGGCAGAATAGCAATCAGCCCCAGCATTTT
TRBV2	TRBJ2-7	-	TRBD1	CASRLNRGHEQYF	TGTGCCAGCAGACTTAACAGGGGTCACGAGCAGTACTTC
TRBV28	TRBJ2-3	-	TRBD2	CASSWEETSGRSTDTQYF	TGTGCCAGCAGTTGGGAGGAGACTAGCGGGAGATCGACAGATACGCAGTATTTT
TRBV5-6	TRBJ2-1	-	-	CASSLGAGWAYNEQFF	TGTGCCAGCAGCTTGGGCGCGGGATGGGCCTACAATGAGCAGTTCTTC
TRBV6-5	TRBJ2-7	-	TRBD1	CASNKQGAYEQYF	TGTGCCAGCAACAAGCAGGGGGCTTACGAGCAGTACTTC
TRBV30	TRBJ1-1	-	-	CAWRESGEAFF	TGTGCCTGGAGGGAATCGGGTGAAGCTTTCTTT
TRBV4-2	TRBJ2-1	-	TRBD2	CASTSTGLAGDNEQFF	TGTGCCAGCACCTCCACAGGGCTAGCGGGAGACAATGAGCAGTTCTTC
TRBV19	TRBJ2-3	-	TRBD2	CASSMGLATDTQYF	TGTGCCAGTAGTATGGGACTAGCCACAGATACGCAGTATTTT
TRBV28	TRBJ1-6	-	TRBD1	CANSLLDRGSNSPLHF	TGTGCCAACAGTTTATTGGACAGGGGGTCTAATTCACCCCTCCACTTT
TRBV5-1	TRBJ2-5	-	TRBD2	CASSLGGLAGETQYF	TGCGCCAGCAGCTTGGGGGGGCTAGCGGGAGAGACCCAGTACTTC
TRBV6-5	TRBJ1-5	once	-	CASSYEPNQPQHF	TGTGCCAGCAGTTACGAGCCCAATCAGCCCCAGCATTTT
TRBV5-1	TRBJ1-2	-	TRBD1	CASSSSTGVGYGYTF	TGCGCCAGCAGCTCTTCGACAGGGGTGGGCTATGGCTACACCTTC
TRBV9	TRBJ1-2	few	TRBD1	CASSTAGTGGYGYTF	TGTGCCAGCAGCACTGCCGGGACAGGGGGCTATGGCTACACCTTC
TRBV18	TRBJ2-1	-	-	CASSLTAGRDNEQFF	TGTGCCAGCTCCCTCACGGCGGGACGGGACAATGAGCAGTTCTTC
TRBV6-5	TRBJ2-7	-	-	CASSMGTRSSYEQYF	TGTGCCAGCAGTATGGGGACAAGGAGCTCCTACGAGCAGTACTTC
TRBV5-5	TRBJ2-5	-	TRBD2	CASSMGLAETQYF	TGTGCCAGCAGCATGGGACTAGCTGAGACCCAGTACTTC
TRBV28	TRBJ1-5	-	TRBD1	CASSPGGGNQPQHF	TGTGCCAGCAGTCCAGGGGGCGGCAATCAGCCCCAGCATTTT
TRBV29-1	TRBJ2-1	-	TRBD2	CSVVTSGSYNEQFF	TGCAGCGTTGTAACTAGCGGTTCCTACAATGAGCAGTTCTTC
TRBV5-1	TRBJ1-1	-	TRBD1	CASSLRQGQDTEAFF	TGCGCCAGCAGCTTGAGACAGGGTCAAGACACTGAAGCTTTCTTT
TRBV6-2/TRBV6-3	TRBJ2-3	-	TRBD2	CASSPRTSLTDTQYF	TGTGCCAGCAGTCCACGGACTAGCTTAACAGATACGCAGTATTTT
TRBV5-6	TRBJ2-5	-	TRBD2	CASSFTGLAVEETQYF	TGTGCCAGCAGCTTTACGGGACTAGCGGTTGAAGAGACCCAGTACTTC